One and the same sample provided the 9 T cell receptor beta chains below, sequenced in a study of T cell responses to AZD1222 COVID-19 vaccine. Some clones are missing from TCRdb's copy, which holds only in-frame ones; the method was immunoSEQ multiplex PCR. The sample records roughly 150,000 clones, about 90% being singletons. The specimen comprised peripheral blood, sampled on day 0 of AZD1222 vaccination. Receptors originate from an adult in good health.

This chain links TRBV7-6 with TRBJ2-1, with 7 bases that match TRBD1. CDR1 SGHVS and CDR2 FNYEAQ come from the germline V gene. The V gene end was trimmed by 5 bases and the J gene end by 5 bases; junction bases not matched to a gene: 12. The CDR3 is 16 amino acids. CDR3 residues: CASSTSVTGSNNEQFF. CDR3 nucleotides: TGTGCCAGCAGCACCTCCGTGACAGGGTCGAACAATGAGCAGTTCTTC.

The chain recombines TRBV6-6 with TRBJ1-5; 10 positions match TRBD1. Germline CDR1 MNHNY, CDR2 SVGAGI (reference sequence). The CDR3 totals 16 residues. Unmatched junction bases numbered 12, after V lost 6 bases and J lost 7 bases. The CDR3 coding sequence is TGTGCCAGCAGCCTATGGACAGGGGGTTTGGGGCAGCCCCAGCATTTT. Amino acids: CASSLWTGGLGQPQHF.

This chain links TRBV6-4 with TRBJ1-1, with D perhaps matching TRBD1 (6 bases). Germline V gene lookup returns CDR1 MRHNA and CDR2 SNTAGT. The CDR3 consists of 11 residues. V was pared by 8 bases and J by 8 bases, with 12 bases between. The DNA of the CDR3 is TGTGCCAGCCGAAGGGGGGCCGAAGCTTTCTTT. Translation gives CASRRGAEAFF.

The chain carries TRBV28 and TRBJ2-7, with 9 nucleotides matching TRBD1. V shed 6 bases and J 4 bases; nucleotides not matched to a gene: 4. CDR1 and CDR2 (germline): MDHEN, SYDVKM. CDR3 length: 13 residues. In DNA, the CDR3 is TGTGCCAGCAGCCGGGACAGGGTTTACGAGCAGTACTTC. Translation: CASSRDRVYEQYF.

V gene TRBV12-3 or TRBV12-4 combines with J gene TRBJ2-1; D is undetermined. Trimming took off 7 bases at V and 2 bases at J, with 9 bases between the two ends. This CDR3 has 13 residues. The CDR3 loop reads CASTWGTYNEQFF. The CDR3, as DNA: TGTGCCAGCACTTGGGGAACCTACAATGAGCAGTTCTTC.

The chain joins TRBV7-2 to TRBJ2-1; 10 bases are a match to TRBD2. The V gene end was trimmed by 3 bases and the J gene end by 2 bases; junction bases not matched to a gene: 4. CDR1 and CDR2 from the germline V gene are SGHTA and FQGNSA. This CDR3 is 16 amino acids long. CDR3: CASSLASGSPYNEQFF. The CDR3 DNA is TGTGCCAGCAGCTTGGCTAGCGGGAGCCCCTACAATGAGCAGTTCTTC.

The rearrangement links TRBV19 to TRBJ1-5, with 10 bases lining up with TRBD1. The CDR3 length is 20 residues. Losses at the gene ends were 8 bases for V and 1 base for J; bases not matched to a gene: 20. Germline-derived CDR1 and CDR2 are LNHDA and SQIVND (reference sequence). This CDR3 reads CASAPLRQGARGDSNQPQHF. Here the CDR3 DNA reads TGTGCCAGTGCCCCTCTGAGACAGGGGGCGCGGGGTGACAGCAATCAGCCCCAGCATTTT.

The chain joins TRBV19 to TRBJ1-5; D is undetermined. In germline, CDR1 is LNHDA, CDR2 SQIVND (reference sequence). The V end lost 7 bases, the J end lost 0 bases, and 7 bases lay between the germline ends. This CDR3 has 13 residues. The CDR3, as DNA: TGTGCCAGTATGGATTATAGCAATCAGCCCCAGCATTTT. Translation: CASMDYSNQPQHF.

V usage is TRBV13 and J usage is TRBJ1-2; the D is unclear. The V end was cut by 0 bases, the J end by 3 bases, with 5 bases between. The CDR3 covers 13 residues. Germline loops: CDR1 PRHDT, CDR2 FYEKMQ (reference sequence). CDR3: CASSLGADYGYTF. In DNA form, the CDR3 reads TGTGCCAGCAGCTTAGGGGCGGACTATGGCTACACCTTC.